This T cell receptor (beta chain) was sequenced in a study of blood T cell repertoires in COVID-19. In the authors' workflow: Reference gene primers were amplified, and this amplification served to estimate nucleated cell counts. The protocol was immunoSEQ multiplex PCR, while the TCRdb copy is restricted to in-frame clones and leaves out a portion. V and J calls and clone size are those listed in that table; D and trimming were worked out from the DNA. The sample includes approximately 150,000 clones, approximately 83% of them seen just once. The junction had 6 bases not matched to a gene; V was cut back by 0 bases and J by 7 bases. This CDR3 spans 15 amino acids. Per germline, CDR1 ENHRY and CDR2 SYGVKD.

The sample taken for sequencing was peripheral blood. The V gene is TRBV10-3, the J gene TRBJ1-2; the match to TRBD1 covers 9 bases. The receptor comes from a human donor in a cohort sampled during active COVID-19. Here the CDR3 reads CAISESPGQGGGYTF. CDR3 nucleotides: TGTGCCATCAGTGAGTCCCCGGGACAGGGCGGTGGCTACACCTTC.